This paragraph reports one TCR beta chain. The junction shows a germline mismatch at one end, possibly a read error. Authors' analysis steps: Amplification from reference gene primers served as the basis for estimated nucleated cell counts. Repertoires were generated with immunoSEQ multiplex PCR, while TCRdb's copy carries only in-frame clones and drops some. The DNA was the basis for D and trimming; V, J and clone size are from that table. The sample lists 240,000 or so clones; approximately 86% were seen once. These data are taken from a study of blood T cell repertoires in COVID-19. On the study more broadly: COVID-19 samples from acute and convalescent phases originated in the United States, Italy and Spain. From T cells, B-cell-depleted T cells, or PBMCs came the material, which was cDNA or gDNA.

The sample comprised peripheral blood. The TCR was taken from a man in his sixties who had recovered from COVID-19.

The CDR3 here is CSATRQDPLF. CDR3 coding DNA: TGCAGTGCCACTCGACAGGACCCACTTTTC. This chain joins TRBV20-1 and TRBJ1-2, with D tentatively TRBD1 (6 bases). The CDR3 contains 10 residues. Germline V gene lookup returns CDR1 DFQATT and CDR2 SNEGSKA (reference sequence).